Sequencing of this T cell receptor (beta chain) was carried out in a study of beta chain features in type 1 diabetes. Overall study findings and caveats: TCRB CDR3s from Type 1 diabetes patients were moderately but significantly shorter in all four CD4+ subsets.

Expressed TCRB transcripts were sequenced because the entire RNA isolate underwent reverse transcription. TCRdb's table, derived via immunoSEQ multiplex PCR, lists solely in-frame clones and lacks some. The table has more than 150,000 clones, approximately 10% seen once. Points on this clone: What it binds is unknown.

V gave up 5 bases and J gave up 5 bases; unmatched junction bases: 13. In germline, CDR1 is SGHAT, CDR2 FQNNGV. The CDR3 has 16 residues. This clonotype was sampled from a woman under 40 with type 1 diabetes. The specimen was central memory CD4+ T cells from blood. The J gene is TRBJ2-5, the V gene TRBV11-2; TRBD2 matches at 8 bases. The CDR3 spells CASSLQGLVNRETQYF. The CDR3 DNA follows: TGTGCCAGCAGCCTTCAGGGACTAGTTAATCGGGAGACCCAGTACTTC. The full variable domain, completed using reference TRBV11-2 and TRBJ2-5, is EAGVAQSPRYKIIEKRQSVAFWCNPISGHATLYWYQQILGQGPKLLIQFQNNGVVDDSQLPKDRFSAERLKGVDSTLKIQPAKLEDSAVYLCASSLQGLVNRETQYFGPGTRLLVL.